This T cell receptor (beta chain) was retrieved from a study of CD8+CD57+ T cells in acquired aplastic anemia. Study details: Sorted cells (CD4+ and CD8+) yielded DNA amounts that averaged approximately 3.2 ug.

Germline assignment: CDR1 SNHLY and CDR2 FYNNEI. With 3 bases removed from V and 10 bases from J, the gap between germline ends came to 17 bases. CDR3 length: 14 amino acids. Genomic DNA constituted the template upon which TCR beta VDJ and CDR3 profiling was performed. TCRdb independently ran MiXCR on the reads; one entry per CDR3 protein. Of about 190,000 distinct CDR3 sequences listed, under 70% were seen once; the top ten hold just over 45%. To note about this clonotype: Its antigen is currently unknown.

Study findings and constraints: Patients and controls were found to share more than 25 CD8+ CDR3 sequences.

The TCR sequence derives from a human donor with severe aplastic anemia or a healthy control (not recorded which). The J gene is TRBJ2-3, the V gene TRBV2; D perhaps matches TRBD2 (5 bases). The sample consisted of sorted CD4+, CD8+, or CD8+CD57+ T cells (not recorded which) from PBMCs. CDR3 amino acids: CASSDSAFLAAQYF. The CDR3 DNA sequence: TGTGCCAGCAGTGATTCGGCTTTTCTAGCTGCGCAGTATTTT. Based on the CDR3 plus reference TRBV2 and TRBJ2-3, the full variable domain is EPEVTQTPSHQVTQMGQEVILRCVPISNHLYFYWYRQILGQKVEFLVSFYNNEISEKSEIFDDQFSVERPDGSNFTLKIRSTKLEDSAMYFCASSDSAFLAAQYFGPGTRLTVL.